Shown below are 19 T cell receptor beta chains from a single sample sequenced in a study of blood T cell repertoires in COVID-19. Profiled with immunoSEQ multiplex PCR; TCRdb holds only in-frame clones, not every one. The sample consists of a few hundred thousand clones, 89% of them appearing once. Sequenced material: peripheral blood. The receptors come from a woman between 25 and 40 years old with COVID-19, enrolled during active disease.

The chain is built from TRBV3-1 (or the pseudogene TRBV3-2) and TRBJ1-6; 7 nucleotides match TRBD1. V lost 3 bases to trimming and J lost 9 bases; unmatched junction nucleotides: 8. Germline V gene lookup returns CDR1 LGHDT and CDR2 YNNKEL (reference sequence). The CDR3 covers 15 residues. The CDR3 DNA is TGTGCCAGCAGCCATGGAGGGGGCTCGACTTCACCCCTCCACTTT. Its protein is CASSHGGGSTSPLHF.

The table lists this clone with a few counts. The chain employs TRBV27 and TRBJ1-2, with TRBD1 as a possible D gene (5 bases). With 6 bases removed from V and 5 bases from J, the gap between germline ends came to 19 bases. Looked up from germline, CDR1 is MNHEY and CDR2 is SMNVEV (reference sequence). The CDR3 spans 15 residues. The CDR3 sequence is CASSVIGAGRYGYTF. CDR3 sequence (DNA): TGTGCCAGCAGCGTCATCGGGGCTGGGAGGTATGGCTACACCTTC.

The CDR3, as DNA: TGTGCCAGCAGCTACGACAGCCAGATCAAAGCTTTCTTT. This encodes CASSYDSQIKAFF. This chain uses TRBV7-9 with TRBJ1-1; D might be TRBD1 (5 bases). The CDR3 covers 13 residues. In germline, CDR1 is SEHNR, CDR2 FQNEAQ (reference sequence). The V end was cut by 4 bases, the J end by 9 bases, with 15 bases between.

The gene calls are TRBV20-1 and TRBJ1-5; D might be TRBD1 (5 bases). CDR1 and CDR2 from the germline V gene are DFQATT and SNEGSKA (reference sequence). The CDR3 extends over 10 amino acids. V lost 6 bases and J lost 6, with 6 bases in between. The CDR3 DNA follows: TGCAGTGCGGGGCCTCAGCCCCAGCATTTT. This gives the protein CSAGPQPQHF.

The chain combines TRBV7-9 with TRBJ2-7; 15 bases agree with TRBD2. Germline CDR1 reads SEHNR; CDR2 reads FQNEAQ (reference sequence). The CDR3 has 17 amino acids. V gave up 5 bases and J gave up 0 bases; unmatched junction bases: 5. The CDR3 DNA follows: TGTGCCAGCAGCCTGGGACTAGCGGGGGGACTCTCCTACGAGCAGTACTTC. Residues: CASSLGLAGGLSYEQYF.

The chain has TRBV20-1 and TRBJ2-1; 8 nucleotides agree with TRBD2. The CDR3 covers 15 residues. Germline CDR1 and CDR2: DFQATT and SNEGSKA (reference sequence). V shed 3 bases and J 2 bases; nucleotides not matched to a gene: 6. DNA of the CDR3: TGCAGTGCTAGTCTGATAGCGGGACCCTACAATGAGCAGTTCTTC. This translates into CSASLIAGPYNEQFF.

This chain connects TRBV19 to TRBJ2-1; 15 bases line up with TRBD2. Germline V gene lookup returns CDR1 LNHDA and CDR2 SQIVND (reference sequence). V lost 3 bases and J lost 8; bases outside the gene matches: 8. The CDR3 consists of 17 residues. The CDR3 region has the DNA TGTGCCAGTAGTATTATTGGACTAGCGGGGGGGGTGGATGAGCAGTTCTTC. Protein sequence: CASSIIGLAGGVDEQFF.

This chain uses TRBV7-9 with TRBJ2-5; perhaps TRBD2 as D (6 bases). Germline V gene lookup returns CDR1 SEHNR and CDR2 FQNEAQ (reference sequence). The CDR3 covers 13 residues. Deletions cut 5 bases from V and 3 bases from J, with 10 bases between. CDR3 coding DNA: TGTGCCAGCAGCCTTAGCGGTGAAGAGACCCAGTACTTC. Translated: CASSLSGEETQYF. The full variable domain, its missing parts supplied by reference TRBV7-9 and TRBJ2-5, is DTGVSQNPRHKITKRGQNVTFRCDPISEHNRLYWYRQTLGQGPEFLTYFQNEAQLEKSRLLSDRFSAERPKGSFSTLEIQRTEQGDSAMYLCASSLSGEETQYFGPGTRLLVL.

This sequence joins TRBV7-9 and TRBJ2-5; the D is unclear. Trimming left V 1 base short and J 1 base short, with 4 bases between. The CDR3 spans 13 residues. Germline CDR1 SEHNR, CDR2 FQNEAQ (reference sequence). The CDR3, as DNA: TGTGCCAGCAGCTTAGTTATCCAAGAGACCCAGTACTTC. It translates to CASSLVIQETQYF.

CDR3 sequence (DNA): TGTGCCAGCAGTCCGTGGGGGGAATCAGATACGCAGTATTTT. Its translation: CASSPWGESDTQYF. The gene calls are TRBV6-5 and TRBJ2-3; possibly TRBD2 for D (6 bases). This CDR3 spans 14 amino acids. CDR1 is MNHEY, CDR2 SVGAGI, per germline. The ends were cut back, 5 bases at V and 4 bases at J, with 13 bases in the middle.

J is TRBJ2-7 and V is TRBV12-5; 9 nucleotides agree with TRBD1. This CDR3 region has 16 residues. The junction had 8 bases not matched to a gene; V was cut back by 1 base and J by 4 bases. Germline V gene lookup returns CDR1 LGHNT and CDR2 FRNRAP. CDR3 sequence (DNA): TGTGCTAGTGGTTTGGCGTCCGGGACAGGGCTATACGAGCAGTACTTC. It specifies CASGLASGTGLYEQYF.

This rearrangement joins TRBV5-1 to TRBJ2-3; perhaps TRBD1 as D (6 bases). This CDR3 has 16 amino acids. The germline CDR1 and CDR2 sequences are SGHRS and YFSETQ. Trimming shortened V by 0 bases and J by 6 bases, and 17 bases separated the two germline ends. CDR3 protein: CASSLGGQHPGDTQYF. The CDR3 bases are TGCGCCAGCAGCTTGGGGGGGCAACATCCAGGCGATACGCAGTATTTT.

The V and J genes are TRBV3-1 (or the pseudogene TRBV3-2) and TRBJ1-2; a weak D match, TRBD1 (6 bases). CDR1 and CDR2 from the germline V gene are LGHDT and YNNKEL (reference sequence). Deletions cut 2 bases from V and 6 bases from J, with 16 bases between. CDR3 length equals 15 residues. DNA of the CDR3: TGTGCCAGCAGCCAACCCTCTACAGGGTCCGATGGCTACACCTTC. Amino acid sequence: CASSQPSTGSDGYTF.

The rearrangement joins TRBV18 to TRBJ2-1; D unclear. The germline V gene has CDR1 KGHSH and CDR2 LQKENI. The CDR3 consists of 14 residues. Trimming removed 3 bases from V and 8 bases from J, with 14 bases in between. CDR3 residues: CASSPAGSYDEQFF. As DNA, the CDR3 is TGTGCCAGCTCACCCGCAGGATCTTACGATGAGCAGTTCTTC.

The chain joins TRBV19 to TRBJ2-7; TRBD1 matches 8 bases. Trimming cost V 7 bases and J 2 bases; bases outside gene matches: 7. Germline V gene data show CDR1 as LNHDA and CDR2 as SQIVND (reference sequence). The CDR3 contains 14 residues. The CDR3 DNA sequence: TGTGCCAGTACTGCGACAGGGGCCCCCTACGAGCAGTACTTC. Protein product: CASTATGAPYEQYF.

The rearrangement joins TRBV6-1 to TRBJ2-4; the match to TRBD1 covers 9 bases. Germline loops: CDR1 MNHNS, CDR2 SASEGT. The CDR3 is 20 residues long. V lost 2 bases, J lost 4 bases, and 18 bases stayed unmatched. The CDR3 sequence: CASSENFGPTGTGIKNIQYF. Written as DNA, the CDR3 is TGTGCCAGCAGTGAAAATTTTGGTCCGACCGGGACAGGGATAAAAAACATTCAGTACTTC.

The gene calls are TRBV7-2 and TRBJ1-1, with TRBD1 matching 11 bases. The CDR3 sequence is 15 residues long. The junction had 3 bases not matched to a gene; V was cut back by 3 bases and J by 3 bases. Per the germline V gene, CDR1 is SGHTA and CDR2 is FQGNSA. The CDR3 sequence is CASSLGQGGHTEAFF. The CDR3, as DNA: TGTGCCAGCAGCTTGGGACAGGGGGGGCACACTGAAGCTTTCTTT.

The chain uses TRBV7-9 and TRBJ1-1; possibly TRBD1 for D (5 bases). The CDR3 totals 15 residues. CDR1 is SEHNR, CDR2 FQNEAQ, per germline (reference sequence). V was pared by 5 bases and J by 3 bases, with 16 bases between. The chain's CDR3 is CASSLPGHRDTEAFF. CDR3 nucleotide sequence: TGTGCCAGCAGCCTACCCGGACATCGTGACACTGAAGCTTTCTTT.

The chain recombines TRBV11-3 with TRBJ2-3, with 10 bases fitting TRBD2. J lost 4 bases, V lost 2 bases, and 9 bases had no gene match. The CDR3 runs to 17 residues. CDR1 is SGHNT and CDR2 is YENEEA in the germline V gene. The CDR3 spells CASSLTYGTSEPDTQYF. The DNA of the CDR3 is TGTGCCAGCAGCTTAACCTACGGGACTAGCGAACCAGATACGCAGTATTTT.